The rows below give T cell receptor beta chains drawn from one sample of a study of blood T cell repertoires in COVID-19. Produced via immunoSEQ multiplex PCR; TCRdb's table is partial and in-frame only. This table has about 330,000 clones, roughly nine tenths appearing once. Source material: peripheral blood. Receptors were obtained from a young man who had recovered from COVID-19. CDR3s include the opening cysteine and the closing phenylalanine or tryptophan. The order of the fields is V gene, clone size, J gene, D gene, CDR3 DNA, CDR3 protein. The D gene is left open where the match is weak. The size field is filled for only some rows; it gives once, few, many or a size class.

TRBV5-4	few	TRBJ1-1	TRBD1	TGTGCCAGCAGCTTCGCGGACAGGGCGAGTTCTGAAGCTTTCTTT	CASSFADRASSEAFF
TRBV6-6	-	TRBJ2-7	-	TGTGCCAGCAGTTACGAACACTACGAGCAGTACTTC	CASSYEHYEQYF
TRBV6-2/TRBV6-3	-	TRBJ1-5	-	TGTGCCAGCAGTTACTCGAGGGATCAGCCCCAGCATTTT	CASSYSRDQPQHF
TRBV19	once	TRBJ1-5	-	TGTGCCAGTAGTATGAAGGGAGAGGGCAATCAGCCCCAGCATTTT	CASSMKGEGNQPQHF
TRBV6-1	-	TRBJ1-2	TRBD1	TGTGCCAGCAGTGAAGCGCGTGGGACAGGAGCCTATGGCTACACCTTC	CASSEARGTGAYGYTF
TRBV18	-	TRBJ2-7	TRBD1	TGTGCCAGCTCACCAACAATGACAGGGGGGATAGGGGAGCAGTACTTC	CASSPTMTGGIGEQYF
TRBV18	once	TRBJ1-2	-	TGTGCCAGCTCACCAGTCGCTCCCGCGGGAAGATATGGCTACACCTTC	CASSPVAPAGRYGYTF
TRBV27	-	TRBJ1-3	-	TGTGCCAGCATGGGCGACTCCTCGGGGGATGGAAACACCATATATTTT	CASMGDSSGDGNTIYF
TRBV6-6	-	TRBJ2-1	TRBD1	TGTGCCAGCAGTTCCCTACAGGGGAATGAGCAGTTCTTC	CASSSLQGNEQFF
TRBV29-1	-	TRBJ2-1	TRBD1	TGCAGCGTGAGGATTGCGGGACAGGGGTTGGATGAGCAGTTCTTC	CSVRIAGQGLDEQFF
TRBV6-5	-	TRBJ1-2	-	TGTGCCAGCATGGGCGGGGGGAGCGGCTACACCTTC	CASMGGGSGYTF
TRBV3-1/TRBV3-2	-	TRBJ1-2	-	TGTGCCAGCAGCCAAGTCTCCTCACTTACGATCGGCTACACCTTC	CASSQVSSLTIGYTF
TRBV29-1	-	TRBJ2-7	-	TGCAGCGTTCACAGGGAAAGCGGCGAGCAGTACTTC	CSVHRESGEQYF
TRBV10-3	-	TRBJ2-7	TRBD2	TGTGCCATCAGGGAAGCGGGAGCTGCGTACTACGAGCAGTACTTC	CAIREAGAAYYEQYF
TRBV4-1	once	TRBJ1-1	-	TGCGCCAGCAGCCTACGGGAGGGAACTGAAGCTTTCTTT	CASSLREGTEAFF
TRBV30	once	TRBJ1-1	TRBD1	TGTGCCTGGAGTGTCCAGGGGGCAGCTGAAGCTTTCTTT	CAWSVQGAAEAFF
TRBV7-9	-	TRBJ1-3	-	TGTGCCAGCAGCTTCTCGGTCCTCCAAACCTCTGGAAACACCATATATTTT	CASSFSVLQTSGNTIYF
TRBV5-1	few	TRBJ2-3	TRBD2	TGCGCCAGCAGCAAACAACCGGGACTAGCGGGGGGGCCCCCAGATACGCAGTATTTT	CASSKQPGLAGGPPDTQYF
TRBV10-3	-	TRBJ2-1	TRBD2	TGTGCCATCAGCGAACTAGCGGGGGCAGAAAATGAGCAGTTCTTC	CAISELAGAENEQFF
TRBV4-1	few	TRBJ1-1	TRBD1	TGCGCCAGCAGCCCGTCCCCGGGACAGGACCTGAACACTGAAGCTTTCTTT	CASSPSPGQDLNTEAFF
TRBV5-1	-	TRBJ2-2	-	TGCGCCAGCAGCCTCCGAGGGATAGTGACCGGGGAGCTGTTTTTT	CASSLRGIVTGELFF
TRBV9	-	TRBJ1-1	-	TGTGCCAGCAGCGTAGAACAGGGCAGGGACACTGAAGCTTTCTTT	CASSVEQGRDTEAFF
TRBV5-1	once	TRBJ2-6	-	TGCGCCAGCAGCCCTCAAGGCCTTTCGCGAGGCTCTGGGGCCAACGTCCTGACTTTC	CASSPQGLSRGSGANVLTF
TRBV5-1	-	TRBJ2-1	TRBD1	TGCGCCAGCAGCTACCCGCCCGGACAGGGGTCATACAATGAGCAGTTCTTC	CASSYPPGQGSYNEQFF
TRBV9	-	TRBJ1-5	-	TGTGCCAGCAGCGTAGGGGCGGGTCAGCCCCAGCATTTT	CASSVGAGQPQHF
TRBV6-2/TRBV6-3	-	TRBJ2-3	-	TGTGCCAGCAGTTACCTAGCGCCCAGCACAGATACGCAGTATTTT	CASSYLAPSTDTQYF
TRBV3-1/TRBV3-2	-	TRBJ1-4	TRBD1	TGTGCCAGCAGCCAAGCCGGACAGGGTGAAAAACTGTTTTTT	CASSQAGQGEKLFF
TRBV5-6	-	TRBJ2-7	TRBD1	TGTGCCAGCAGCCAAGCAAAGGGACAGGGTTTCTACGAGCAGTACTTC	CASSQAKGQGFYEQYF
TRBV30	-	TRBJ1-1	-	TGTGCCTGGAGTGTAGCCCCCAGGACTGAAGCTTTCTTT	CAWSVAPRTEAFF
TRBV4-2	few	TRBJ2-1	TRBD2	TGTGCCAGCAAAGCTAGCGGGGGGGAGGACAATGAGCAGTTCTTC	CASKASGGEDNEQFF
TRBV9	-	TRBJ1-2	TRBD1	TGTGCCAGCAGCGTAGATCCGGACAGGGCTAACTATGGCTACACCTTC	CASSVDPDRANYGYTF
TRBV5-5	few	TRBJ1-1	-	TGTGCCAGCAGCTTGAGGGCGGGGGTTGAAGCTTTCTTT	CASSLRAGVEAFF
TRBV29-1	-	TRBJ1-1	TRBD1	TGCAGCGTTGGGGACAGCCCATGGGGCACTGAAGCTTTCTTT	CSVGDSPWGTEAFF
TRBV5-1	-	TRBJ2-7	-	TGCGCCAGCAGCGAGTGGGGACTTTCCAGCTCCTACGAGCAGTACTTC	CASSEWGLSSSYEQYF
TRBV6-1	once	TRBJ1-3	-	TGTGCCAGCAGTGTGTACCGAACAGGGTCTGGAAACACCATATATTTT	CASSVYRTGSGNTIYF
TRBV27	few	TRBJ2-3	TRBD1	TGTGCCAGCAGTTTATCAATCGGCAGGGGGCGCCGGGATACGCAGTATTTT	CASSLSIGRGRRDTQYF
TRBV7-3	-	TRBJ2-1	TRBD2	TGTGCCAGCAGCTCCGGGACTAGCGGGACTGGTGAGCAGTTCTTC	CASSSGTSGTGEQFF
TRBV9	-	TRBJ2-7	-	TGTGCCAGCAGCGTAGCTACAGCCCGGGGGGAGCAGTACTTC	CASSVATARGEQYF
TRBV18	-	TRBJ2-5	-	TGTGCCAGCTCTGGAGGCTTGGCTGAGACCCAGTACTTC	CASSGGLAETQYF
TRBV5-5	-	TRBJ1-2	TRBD1	TGTGCCAGCAGCTTGATTCCGGGACAGGTCCGCTACACCTTC	CASSLIPGQVRYTF
TRBV7-9	-	TRBJ2-3	-	TGTGCCAGCAGCTTTCTTCTTAGCACAGATACGCAGTATTTT	CASSFLLSTDTQYF
TRBV27	-	TRBJ2-1	-	TGTGCCACCTCAGTATCCCAAGAAGTTGAGCAGTTCTTC	CATSVSQEVEQFF